This T cell receptor (beta chain) was documented in a study of T cells in Graves' hyperthyroidism and ophthalmopathy. The CDR3 totals 13 residues. V lost 0 bases and J lost 3, with 7 bases in between. The germline gives CDR1 SGHRS, CDR2 YFSETQ. The investigators amplified TCR beta CDR3 regions from RNA transcripts. A first-round RT-PCR of the TCR CDR3 used the HTBI primer set. TCRdb recomputed calls from the multiplex PCR reads with MiXCR, one row per CDR3 protein. The sample shows hundreds of thousands of distinct CDR3 sequences, 40% to 55% of them seen only once. The chain combines TRBV5-1 with TRBJ2-7; D remains unclear. The sample comprised peripheral blood or thyroid tissue (not recorded which). The origin of this receptor is an adult man with Graves' disease, either hyperthyroidism or ophthalmopathy (not recorded which). CDR3 bases: TGCGCCAGCAGCTTGGTAGGAATCTACGAGCAGTACTTC. Its protein product is CASSLVGIYEQYF. The full variable domain, in which reference TRBV5-1 and TRBJ2-7 provide the parts outside the CDR3, is KAGVTQTPRYLIKTRGQQVTLSCSPISGHRSVSWYQQTPGQGLQFLFEYFSETQRNKGNFPGRFSGRQFSNSRSEMNVSTLELGDSALYLCASSLVGIYEQYFGPGTRLTVT.